The next 12 T cell receptor beta chains were all read from a single sample in a study of T-cell reconstitution after alpha-beta-depleted transplantation in children. The authors prepared the TCRbeta library with unique molecular identifiers. TCRdb independently ran MiXCR on the PCR reads; one entry per CDR3 protein. The sample consists of around 180,000 distinct CDR3 sequences, approximately 10% of them appearing once. The source material was PBMCs, sampled before TCRalphabeta/CD19-depleted stem cell transplant. These TCRs come from a boy aged 2-15 years with acute myeloid leukemia, due to receive a stem cell transplant.

The sample holds many counts of this clonotype. The chain recombines TRBV9 with TRBJ1-2; TRBD1 matches at 7 bases. The CDR3 runs 16 residues. The V and J ends lost 1 base and 4 bases, in that order; junction bases with no gene match: 10. Germline V CDR1 and CDR2: SGDLS, YYNGEE. The CDR3 DNA follows: TGTGCCAGCAGCGTAAATCTGGCAGGGGGTATCTATGGCTACACCTTC. This translates into CASSVNLAGGIYGYTF.

On this clonotype itself: A much larger clone differs from this one at a single base, so this may be a read error. This chain connects TRBV3-1 to TRBJ2-7; the match to TRBD2 covers 8 bases. Per the germline V gene, CDR1 is LGHDT and CDR2 is YNNKEL (reference sequence). The CDR3 runs to 13 residues. The CDR3 region is CAGSQSLAGEQYF. DNA for the CDR3: TGTGCCGGCAGCCAGTCCCTAGCGGGTGAGCAGTACTTC.

This clonotype has at least ten counts. V gene TRBV28 combines with J gene TRBJ2-7; D uncertain. V was clipped by 2 bases and J by 2 bases, with 4 bases between them. The V gene's germline CDR1 is MDHEN and CDR2 SYDVKM. This CDR3 comprises 12 residues. CDR3 DNA sequence: TGTGCCAGCAGTTTACAAACCTACGAGCAGTACTTC. Protein product: CASSLQTYEQYF.

This clonotype has a count of ten or more. The chain combines TRBV20-1 with TRBJ2-1; 10 bases agree with TRBD1. The ends lost 3 bases at V and 3 bases at J; junction bases unmatched: 8. Germline V gives CDR1 DFQATT, CDR2 SNEGSKA (reference sequence). The CDR3 runs 16 residues. In DNA form, the CDR3 reads TGCAGTGCTAGGCCCGACAGGGGGCGCATCTACAATGAGCAGTTCTTC. Translated, it gives CSARPDRGRIYNEQFF.

The chain combines TRBV19 with TRBJ2-1, with TRBD1 matching 7 bases. The junction had 10 bases not matched to a gene; V was cut back by 7 bases and J by 7 bases. The CDR3 is made up of 14 amino acids. Germline V gene sequence: CDR1 LNHDA, CDR2 SQIVND (reference sequence). CDR3 nucleotides: TGTGCCAGTATAGGCCAGGGGGTTGGGAATGAGCAGTTCTTC. Its protein is CASIGQGVGNEQFF.

This clonotype has a count of ten or more. The chain employs TRBV7-9 and TRBJ2-5, with D unresolved. Germline V gene data show CDR1 as SEHNR and CDR2 as FQNEAQ (reference sequence). The CDR3 runs 13 residues. V lost 8 bases and J 1 base, leaving 11 bases between the germline ends. In DNA form, the CDR3 reads TGTGCCAGCCTAGGACCGTTCCAAGAGACCCAGTACTTC. Encoded protein: CASLGPFQETQYF.

At least ten counts were recorded for this clonotype. The V gene is TRBV7-8, the J gene TRBJ2-7; no firm D call. The CDR3 is 14 amino acids. V was pared by 2 bases and J by 2 bases, with 10 bases between. CDR1 SGHVS and CDR2 FQNEAQ come from the germline V gene. The CDR3 protein is CASSLRARAYEQYF. In nucleotides, the CDR3 is TGTGCCAGCAGCTTAAGGGCACGCGCCTACGAGCAGTACTTC.

This clonotype came up many times. The chain recombines TRBV5-1 with TRBJ2-1; D remains ambiguous. V lost 0 bases and J 0 bases, leaving 7 bases between the germline ends. Per germline, CDR1 SGHRS and CDR2 YFSETQ. The CDR3 loop spans 15 amino acids. CDR3 sequence reads: CASSLDQSSYNEQFF. The DNA of the CDR3 is TGCGCCAGCAGCTTGGACCAGAGCTCCTACAATGAGCAGTTCTTC.

This clonotype was seen many times. V gene TRBV11-3 combines with J gene TRBJ2-4; maybe TRBD1 (5 bases). The CDR3 loop spans 12 amino acids. V was trimmed by 0 bases and J by 8 bases, leaving 5 bases between them. The germline CDR1 and CDR2 sequences are SGHNT and YENEEA. The CDR3 loop reads CASSLEGDIQYF. CDR3 DNA sequence: TGTGCCAGCAGCTTAGAAGGGGACATTCAGTACTTC.

This clonotype was observed many times. The genes are TRBV20-1 and TRBJ1-1; the D gene is possibly TRBD1 (5 bases). This CDR3 is 13 amino acids long. With 0 bases removed from V and 7 bases from J, the gap between germline ends came to 12 bases. Germline CDR1 is DFQATT and CDR2 is SNEGSKA (reference sequence). The CDR3 DNA follows: TGCAGTGCTAGAGATTTACGGGACTATGAAGCTTTCTTT. Protein: CSARDLRDYEAFF.

This clonotype was detected many times. The chain carries TRBV6-5 and TRBJ1-2; D not resolved. Germline CDR1 reads MNHEY; CDR2 reads SVGAGI. V lost 6 bases and J 3 bases, leaving 5 bases between the germline ends. The CDR3 totals 11 residues. The CDR3 DNA sequence: TGTGCCAGCAGCGATGACTATGGCTACACCTTC. Its protein is CASSDDYGYTF.

This clonotype was detected many times. The CDR3, as DNA: TGTGCCAGCAGCGTAGGGACAACTAATGAAAAACTGTTTTTT. Its translation is CASSVGTTNEKLFF. V and J are TRBV9 and TRBJ1-4; D is undetermined. Germline CDR1 SGDLS, CDR2 YYNGEE. The V end was cut by 0 bases, the J end by 0 bases, with 3 bases between. CDR3 length equals 14 residues.